The next 8 T cell receptor beta chains were all read from a single sample in a study of blood T cell repertoires in COVID-19. Libraries were prepared by immunoSEQ multiplex PCR; TCRdb keeps only in-frame clonotypes and omits some of them. The sample records some 200,000 clones, around 87% being singletons. Sample: peripheral blood. These receptors were obtained from a man aged 35 to 55 with active or convalescent COVID-19.

In DNA form, the CDR3 reads TGCAGCGTGGGTACGAGCAGGGTTATGAACACTGAAGCTTTCTTT. Protein product: CSVGTSRVMNTEAFF. This chain uses TRBV29-1 with TRBJ1-1; the D gene is possibly TRBD1 (5 bases). The CDR3 has 15 residues. Germline CDR1 reads SQVTM; CDR2 reads ANQGSEA. V was cut by 6 bases and J by 0 bases, with 17 bases left in between.

This rearrangement joins TRBV7-9 to TRBJ1-2; 9 positions match TRBD1. V lost 4 bases to trimming and J lost 6 bases; unmatched junction nucleotides: 6. Germline assignment: CDR1 SEHNR and CDR2 FQNEAQ (reference sequence). CDR3 length: 14 residues. CDR3 DNA sequence: TGTGCCAGCAGCTCGGGACAGGGTTTTGATGGCTACACCTTC. As protein: CASSSGQGFDGYTF.

The CDR3 DNA reads as TGTGCCAGCAGCGTAGGGGCAGCTAACTATGGCTACACCTTC. Encoded protein: CASSVGAANYGYTF. This sequence joins TRBV9 and TRBJ1-2; D is undetermined. Germline CDR1 reads SGDLS; CDR2 reads YYNGEE. V lost 0 bases to trimming and J lost 0 bases, with 6 bases between them. This CDR3 is built from 14 residues.

V gene TRBV6-1 combines with J gene TRBJ2-2; D gene uncertain. The V end was cut by 3 bases, the J end by 5 bases, with 4 bases between. The CDR3 has 12 residues. From germline, CDR1 is MNHNS and CDR2 SASEGT. The CDR3: CASSDNTGELFF. The CDR3 region has the DNA TGTGCCAGCAGTGACAATACCGGGGAGCTGTTTTTT.

This chain links TRBV30 with TRBJ1-4, with D tentatively TRBD1 (6 bases). CDR1 GTSNPN and CDR2 SVGIG come from the germline V gene (reference sequence). The CDR3 has 17 residues. With 0 bases removed from V and 0 bases from J, the gap between germline ends came to 14 bases. The CDR3 coding sequence is TGTGCCTGGAGTGTACGCAGGGGATATGCAACTAATGAAAAACTGTTTTTT. Residues: CAWSVRRGYATNEKLFF.

The V and J genes are TRBV14 and TRBJ2-7, with D possibly being TRBD2 (6 bases). The CDR3 totals 13 residues. V lost 3 bases, J lost 4 bases, and 10 bases lay in between. Germline V lookup: CDR1 SGHDN, CDR2 FVKESK. CDR3 region: CASSHGTEYEQYF. The CDR3 nucleotides read TGTGCCAGCAGCCACGGGACTGAATACGAGCAGTACTTC. The full variable domain, completed using reference TRBV14 and TRBJ2-7, is EAGVTQFPSHSVIEKGQTVTLRCDPISGHDNLYWYRRVMGKEIKFLLHFVKESKQDESGMPNNRFLAERTGGTYSTLKVQPAELEDSGVYFCASSHGTEYEQYFGPGTRLTVT.

This rearrangement joins TRBV19 to TRBJ1-3; D perhaps matches TRBD1 (6 bases). The CDR3 is made up of 18 amino acids. Germline CDR1 and CDR2: LNHDA and SQIVND (reference sequence). V lost 5 bases and J lost 1, with 21 bases in between. As DNA, the CDR3 is TGTGCCAGTAGTCCCGGATGGAGGCAGGGGAGTTCTGGAAACACCATATATTTT. Translated: CASSPGWRQGSSGNTIYF.

The rearrangement uses TRBV19 and TRBJ1-1; no firm D call. The CDR3 consists of 14 residues. Germline V CDR1 and CDR2: LNHDA, SQIVND (reference sequence). Trimming took off 3 bases at V and 5 bases at J, with 13 bases between the two ends. Written as DNA, the CDR3 is TGTGCCAGTAGTATGGCGGGTGATAGGACTGAAGCTTTCTTT. Amino acids: CASSMAGDRTEAFF.